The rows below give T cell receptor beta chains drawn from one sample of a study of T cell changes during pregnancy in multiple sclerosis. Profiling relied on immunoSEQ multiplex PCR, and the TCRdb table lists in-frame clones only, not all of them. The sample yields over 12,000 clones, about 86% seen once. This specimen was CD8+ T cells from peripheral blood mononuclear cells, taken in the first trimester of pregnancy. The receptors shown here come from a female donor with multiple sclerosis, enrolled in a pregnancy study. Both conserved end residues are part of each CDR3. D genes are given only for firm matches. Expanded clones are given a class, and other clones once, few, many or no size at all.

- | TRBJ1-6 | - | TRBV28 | CASRVQGYNSPLHF | TGTGCCAGCAGGGTACAGGGATATAATTCACCCCTCCACTTT
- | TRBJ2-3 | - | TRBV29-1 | CSVGGGSSTDTQYF | TGCAGCGTTGGTGGGGGGTCGAGCACAGATACGCAGTATTTT
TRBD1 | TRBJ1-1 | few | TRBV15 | CATSRGQGEAFF | TGTGCCACCAGCAGAGGACAGGGAGAAGCTTTCTTT
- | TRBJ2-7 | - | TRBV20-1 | CSAKQGNEQYF | TGCAGTGCAAAGCAGGGGAACGAGCAGTACTTC
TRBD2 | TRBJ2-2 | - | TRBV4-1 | CASSRTGTSPAPNTGELFF | TGCGCCAGCAGCCGAACCGGGACTAGCCCCGCTCCGAACACCGGGGAGCTGTTTTTT
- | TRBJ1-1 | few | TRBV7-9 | CASSLAATGNTEAFF | TGTGCCAGCAGCTTAGCGGCGACAGGGAACACTGAAGCTTTCTTT
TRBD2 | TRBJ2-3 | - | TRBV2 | CARNTKRDSGSTDTQYF | TGTGCCAGGAATACCAAGAGGGATAGCGGGAGCACAGATACGCAGTATTTT
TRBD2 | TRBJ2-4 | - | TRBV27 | CASSFGGTGGPNIQYF | TGTGCCAGCAGTTTTGGTGGGACGGGAGGGCCGAACATTCAGTACTTC
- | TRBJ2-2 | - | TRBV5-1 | CASNVSPGRGTGELFF | TGCGCCAGCAACGTCAGCCCGGGAAGGGGGACCGGGGAGCTGTTTTTT
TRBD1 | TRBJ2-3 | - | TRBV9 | CASSVGGTGFRATHTQYF | TGTGCCAGCAGCGTGGGCGGGACAGGGTTTCGCGCGACACATACGCAGTATTTT
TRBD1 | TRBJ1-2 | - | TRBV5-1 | CASNTQGPEGYGYTF | TGCGCCAGCAACACACAGGGGCCTGAGGGTTATGGCTACACCTTC
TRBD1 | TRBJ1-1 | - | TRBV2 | CASSLGQGYTEAFF | TGTGCCAGCAGTTTGGGACAGGGCTATACTGAAGCTTTCTTT
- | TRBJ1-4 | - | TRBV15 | CATSKGANEKLFF | TGTGCCACCAGCAAAGGGGCTAATGAAAAACTGTTTTTT
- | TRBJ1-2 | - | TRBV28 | CASIPHDRGIYGYTF | TGTGCCAGCATCCCCCACGATAGGGGGATCTATGGCTACACCTTC
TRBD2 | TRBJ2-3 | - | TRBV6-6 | CASSHRDYVPDTQYF | TGTGCCAGCAGTCACCGGGACTACGTACCAGATACGCAGTATTTT
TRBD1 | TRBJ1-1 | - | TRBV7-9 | CASILTGGSTEAFF | TGTGCCAGCATCTTGACAGGGGGCTCGACTGAAGCTTTCTTT
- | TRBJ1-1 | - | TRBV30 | CAWSVAGSGTEAFF | TGTGCCTGGAGTGTTGCGGGATCTGGTACTGAAGCTTTCTTT
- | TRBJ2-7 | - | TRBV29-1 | CSVASGAYEQYF | TGCAGCGTTGCCAGCGGAGCCTACGAGCAGTACTTC
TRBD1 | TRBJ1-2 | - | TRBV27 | CASSLQGQFYGYTF | TGTGCCAGCAGTTTACAGGGACAGTTTTATGGCTACACCTTC
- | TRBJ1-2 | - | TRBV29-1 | CSVEDLSGTSYGYTF | TGCAGCGTTGAAGATCTTAGCGGGACAAGCTATGGCTACACCTTC
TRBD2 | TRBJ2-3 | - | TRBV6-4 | CASSDSAGGPDTQYF | TGTGCCAGCAGTGACTCAGCGGGGGGGCCAGATACGCAGTATTTT
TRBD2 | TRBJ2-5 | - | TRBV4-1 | CASSPRLASQETQYF | TGCGCCAGCAGCCCCCGACTAGCGTCACAAGAGACCCAGTACTTC
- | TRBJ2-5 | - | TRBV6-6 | CASSSSPETQYF | TGTGCCAGCAGTTCTAGCCCAGAGACCCAGTACTTC
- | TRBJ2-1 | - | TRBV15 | CATSGRGATNEQFF | TGTGCCACCAGCGGTCGGGGGGCAACTAATGAGCAGTTCTTC
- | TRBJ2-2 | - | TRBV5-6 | CASSSGVSGELFF | TGTGCCAGCAGTTCAGGGGTATCCGGGGAGCTGTTTTTT
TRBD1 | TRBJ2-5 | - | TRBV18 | CASSPGTGRLETQYF | TGTGCCAGCTCTCCAGGGACAGGGCGGTTAGAGACCCAGTACTTC
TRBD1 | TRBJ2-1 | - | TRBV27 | CASTNRGNEQFF | TGTGCCAGCACTAACAGGGGCAATGAGCAGTTCTTC
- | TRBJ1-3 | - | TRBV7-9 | CASSPYADSGNTIYF | TGTGCCAGCAGCCCCTACGCGGACTCTGGAAACACCATATATTTT
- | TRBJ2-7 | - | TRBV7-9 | CASSSTRSYEQYF | TGTGCCAGCAGCTCAACTAGGAGCTACGAGCAGTACTTC
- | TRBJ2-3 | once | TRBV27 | CASSPRWGRDTQYF | TGTGCCAGCAGTCCCCGGTGGGGCCGGGATACGCAGTATTTT
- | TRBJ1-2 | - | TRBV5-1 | CASSSSGASYGYTF | TGCGCCAGCAGCTCCTCAGGGGCCTCCTATGGCTACACCTTC
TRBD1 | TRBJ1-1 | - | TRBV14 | CASSLTGTYTEAFF | TGTGCCAGCAGCTTGACAGGGACCTACACTGAAGCTTTCTTT
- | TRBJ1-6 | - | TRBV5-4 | CASSGRETGYNSPLHF | TGTGCCAGCAGCGGAAGAGAGACAGGTTATAATTCACCCCTCCACTTT
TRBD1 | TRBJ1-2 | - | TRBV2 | CASETGAYGYTF | TGTGCCAGCGAGACAGGGGCCTATGGCTACACCTTC
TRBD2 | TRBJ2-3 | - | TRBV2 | CASSPGTTGADTQYF | TGTGCCAGCTCCCCGGGGACTACTGGCGCAGATACGCAGTATTTT
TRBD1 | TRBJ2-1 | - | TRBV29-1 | CSVEDRGFLYEQFF | TGCAGCGTTGAGGACAGGGGGTTTCTCTATGAGCAGTTCTTC
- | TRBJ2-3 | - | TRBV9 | CASSVGGSTDTQYF | TGTGCCAGCAGCGTAGGAGGTAGCACAGATACGCAGTATTTT
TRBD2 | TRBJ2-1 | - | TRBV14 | CASSQEGGIYNEQFF | TGTGCCAGCAGCCAAGAGGGGGGGATCTACAATGAGCAGTTCTTC
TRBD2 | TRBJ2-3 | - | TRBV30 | CAWSVIRGGTDTQYF | TGTGCCTGGAGTGTAATCCGGGGGGGCACAGATACGCAGTATTTT
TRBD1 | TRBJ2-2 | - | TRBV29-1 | CSAPGTAGELFF | TGCAGCGCGCCTGGGACAGCCGGGGAGCTGTTTTTT
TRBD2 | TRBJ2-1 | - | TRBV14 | CASSQTGTRLNEQFF | TGTGCCAGCAGCCAAACCGGGACTAGGTTGAATGAGCAGTTCTTC
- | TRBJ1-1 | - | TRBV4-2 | CASSQDDAANTEAFF | TGTGCCAGCAGCCAAGATGACGCGGCGAACACTGAAGCTTTCTTT
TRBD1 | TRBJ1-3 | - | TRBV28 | CASSSWTGENTIYF | TGTGCCAGCAGTTCCTGGACAGGCGAAAACACCATATATTTT
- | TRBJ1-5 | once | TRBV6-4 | CASREGFSNQPQHF | TGTGCCAGCAGGGAGGGTTTTAGCAATCAGCCCCAGCATTTT
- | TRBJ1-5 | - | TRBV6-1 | CASSEEEGGNQPQHF | TGTGCCAGCAGTGAAGAGGAGGGCGGGAATCAGCCCCAGCATTTT
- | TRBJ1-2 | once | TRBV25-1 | CASSLAGLYGYTF | TGTGCCAGCAGTTTGGCAGGGCTCTATGGCTACACCTTC
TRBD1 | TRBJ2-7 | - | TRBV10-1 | CASSESTRGQDSYEQYF | TGCGCCAGCAGTGAGTCGACTCGGGGACAGGACTCCTACGAGCAGTACTTC
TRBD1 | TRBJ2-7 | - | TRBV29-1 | CSARQGRYEQYF | TGCAGCGCCAGACAGGGGAGATACGAGCAGTACTTC
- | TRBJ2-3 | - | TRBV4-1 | CASSQVERRSTDTQYF | TGCGCCAGCAGCCAAGTTGAGCGGCGAAGCACAGATACGCAGTATTTT
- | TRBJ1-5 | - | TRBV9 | CASSVEGASNQPQHF | TGTGCCAGCAGCGTAGAAGGGGCCAGTAATCAGCCCCAGCATTTT
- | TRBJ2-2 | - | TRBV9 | CASSVGSGELFF | TGTGCCAGCAGCGTCGGGTCCGGGGAGCTGTTTTTT
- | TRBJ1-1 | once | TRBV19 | CASSIVEGNTEAFF | TGTGCCAGTAGTATAGTGGAGGGGAACACTGAAGCTTTCTTT
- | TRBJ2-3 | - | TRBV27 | CASSSSHRGSGTDTQYF | TGTGCCAGCAGTTCCTCCCACCGGGGTTCCGGCACAGATACGCAGTATTTT
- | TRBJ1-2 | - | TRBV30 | CAWSPPDLPRSGYTF | TGTGCCTGGAGTCCCCCCGACTTACCTCGGAGTGGCTACACCTTC
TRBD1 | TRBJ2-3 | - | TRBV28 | CASSLSRDRVIDDTDTQYF | TGTGCCAGCAGTTTGTCTCGGGACAGGGTAATAGACGACACAGATACGCAGTATTTT
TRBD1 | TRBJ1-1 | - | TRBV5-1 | CASSLARDRGRRTEAFF | TGCGCCAGCAGCTTGGCCCGGGACAGGGGACGGAGGACTGAAGCTTTCTTT
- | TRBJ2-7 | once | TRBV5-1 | CASSPGVEQYF | TGCGCCAGCAGTCCGGGGGTCGAGCAGTACTTC
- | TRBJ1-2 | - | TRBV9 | CASSGLRDYGYTF | TGTGCCAGCAGCGGCCTACGAGACTATGGCTACACCTTC
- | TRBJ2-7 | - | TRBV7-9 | CASSLVAGIKEQYF | TGTGCCAGCAGCTTAGTGGCGGGAATTAAGGAGCAGTACTTC